One and the same sample provided the 2 T cell receptor beta chains below, sequenced in a study of blood T cell repertoires in COVID-19. This table comes from immunoSEQ multiplex PCR, and its TCRdb copy is limited to in-frame clones, with some not included. The sample has 90,000 to 120,000 clones; around 89% are singletons. Sequencing input: peripheral blood. The receptors originated from a man aged 45-60 years with active or convalescent COVID-19.

The V gene is TRBV10-3, the J gene TRBJ2-5, with 7 positions matching TRBD1. This CDR3 comprises 15 residues. Germline CDR1 and CDR2: ENHRY and SYGVKD. V lost 3 bases and J lost 2; bases outside the gene matches: 6. This CDR3 is CAISEDRAGQETQYF. In DNA form, the CDR3 reads TGTGCCATCAGTGAAGACAGGGCAGGACAAGAGACCCAGTACTTC.

This sequence joins TRBV4-1 and TRBJ2-1, with 11 positions matching TRBD2. Germline lookup yields CDR1 MGHRA and CDR2 YSYEKL. The length of the CDR3 is 18 residues. V shed 1 base, J shed 2 bases, and the junction held 7 bases outside the gene matches. In nucleotides, the CDR3 is TGCGCCAGCAGCCAAGCTAGCCTAGCGGGAGGTCCCTACAATGAGCAGTTCTTC. This sequence encodes CASSQASLAGGPYNEQFF.